Below are 5 T cell receptor beta chains sequenced from a single sample in a study of blood T cells in healthy people across ages. Primed by a sample-barcoded 5' primer and a J-beta primer mix, a second PCR proceeded for about 6 to 12 cycles. TCRdb processed the 5' RACE reads anew with MiXCR; each CDR3 protein has one entry. The table lists approximately 1.5 million distinct CDR3 sequences, under 55% of them singletons, with around 4% in the top ten. The material sequenced was blood. Source of these receptors: a woman aged 18-35 years in good health.

This clonotype showed up just a few times. The V and J genes are TRBV7-9 and TRBJ2-3; TRBD2 might be the D (6 bases). Deletions cut 5 bases from V and 2 bases from J, with 14 bases between. The V gene's germline CDR1 is SEHNR and CDR2 FQNEAQ (reference sequence). There are 15 residues in the CDR3. The CDR3 region is CASSPRERPTDTQYF. Here the CDR3 DNA reads TGTGCCAGCAGCCCTCGGGAGCGACCCACAGATACGCAGTATTTT.

The CDR3 here is CSVTESGNTEAFF. The CDR3 DNA sequence: TGCAGCGTTACAGAGTCCGGGAACACTGAAGCTTTCTTT. This sequence joins TRBV29-1 and TRBJ1-1; D gene uncertain. Trimming cost V 5 bases and J 1 base, with 11 bases left between them. The length of the CDR3 is 13 residues. CDR1 is SQVTM and CDR2 is ANQGSEA in the germline V gene.

The table lists this clonotype with a few counts. The gene calls are TRBV6-6 and TRBJ2-1, with 9 nucleotides matching TRBD1. The CDR3 has 15 residues. Germline values: CDR1 MNHNY, CDR2 SVGAGI (reference sequence). Losses at the gene ends were 7 bases for V and 8 bases for J; bases not matched to a gene: 12. Written as DNA, the CDR3 is TGTGCCAGCAAGTTATCCGGGACAGGGAAGGATGAGCAGTTCTTC. This sequence encodes CASKLSGTGKDEQFF.

The gene calls are TRBV12-3 or TRBV12-4 and TRBJ2-3; 7 positions agree with TRBD2. The CDR3 sequence is 16 residues long. The junction had 7 bases not matched to a gene; V was cut back by 3 bases and J by 1 base. CDR3 nucleotide sequence: TGTGCCAGCAGTTTGTGGCTAGCGGTGGGCACAGATACGCAGTATTTT. This codes for CASSLWLAVGTDTQYF.

The chain recombines TRBV29-1 with TRBJ2-5; possible D gene TRBD2, 6 bases. V was trimmed by 8 bases and J by 5 bases, leaving 24 bases between them. Germline V gives CDR1 SQVTM, CDR2 ANQGSEA. CDR3 length: 15 residues. This chain's CDR3 is CSTGGEAELGETQYF. CDR3 in DNA: TGCAGCACCGGCGGGGAGGCCGAACTAGGGGAGACCCAGTACTTC.